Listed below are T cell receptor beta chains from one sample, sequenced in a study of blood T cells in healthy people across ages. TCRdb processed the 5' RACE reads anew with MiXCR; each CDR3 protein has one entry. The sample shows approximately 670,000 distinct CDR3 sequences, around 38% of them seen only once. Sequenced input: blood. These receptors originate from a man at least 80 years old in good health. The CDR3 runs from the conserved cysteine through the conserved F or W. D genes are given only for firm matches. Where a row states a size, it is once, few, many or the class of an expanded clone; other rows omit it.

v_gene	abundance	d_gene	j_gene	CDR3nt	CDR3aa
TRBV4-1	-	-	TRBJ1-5	TGCGCCAGCAGCCAAGAAAGAGGTGGGCGAAGCAATCAGCCCCAGCATTTT	CASSQERGGRSNQPQHF
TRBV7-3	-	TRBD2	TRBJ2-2	TGTGCCAGCAGCCCCAGACTAGCGGGAGTGACCGGGGAGCTGTTTTTT	CASSPRLAGVTGELFF
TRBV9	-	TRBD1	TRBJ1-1	TGTGCCAGCAGCGTAGGAGTAGGTCAGGGGGCGCGAAACACTGAAGCTTTCTTT	CASSVGVGQGARNTEAFF
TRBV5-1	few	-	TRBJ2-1	TGCGCCAGCAGTCCCGACGGAAGCTCCTACAATGAGCAGTTCTTC	CASSPDGSSYNEQFF
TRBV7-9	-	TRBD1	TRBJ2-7	TGTGCCAGCAGCCCTGACCCCAGGGGGACAGGGAAATCCTACGAGCAGTACTTC	CASSPDPRGTGKSYEQYF
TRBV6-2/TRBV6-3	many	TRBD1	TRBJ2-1	TGTGCCACCCGGGGACAGAGCCTTAACAATGAGCAGTTCTTC	CATRGQSLNNEQFF
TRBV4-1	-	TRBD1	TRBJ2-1	TGCGCCGGCAGCCAACAGGGGGCGCGTGAGCAGTTCTTC	CAGSQQGAREQFF
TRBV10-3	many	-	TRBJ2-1	TGTGCCATCAGTGACACCTCCTACAATGAGCAGTTCTTC	CAISDTSYNEQFF
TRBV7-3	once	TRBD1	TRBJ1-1	TGTGCCAGCACCACGGGACAGTTGAACACTGAAGCTTTCTTT	CASTTGQLNTEAFF
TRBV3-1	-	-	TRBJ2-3	TGTGCCAGCAGGCCCCTCGCAGGGAACACAGATACGCAGTATTTT	CASRPLAGNTDTQYF
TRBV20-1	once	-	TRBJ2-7	TGCAGTGCTATCCGGGGGAATAGGAACGAGCAGTACTTC	CSAIRGNRNEQYF
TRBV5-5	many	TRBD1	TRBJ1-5	TGTGCCAGCAGCCCCTCGACAGGGGGCAATCAGCCCCAGCATTTT	CASSPSTGGNQPQHF
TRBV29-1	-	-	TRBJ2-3	TGCAGCGTTGTCCTGGGCGGGACGGATACGCAGTATTTT	CSVVLGGTDTQYF
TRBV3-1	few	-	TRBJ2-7	TGTGCCAGCAGCCACCACCGACTCTACGAGCAGTACTTC	CASSHHRLYEQYF
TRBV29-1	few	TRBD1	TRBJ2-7	TGCAGCGTTACGGACAGGGTCGGCGACGAGCAGTACTTC	CSVTDRVGDEQYF
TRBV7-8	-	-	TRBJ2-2	TGTGCCAGCAGCTTACTACTGACCACCGGGGAGCTGTTTTTT	CASSLLLTTGELFF
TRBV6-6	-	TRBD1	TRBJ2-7	TGTGCCAGCAGTAAAAGGACAGGGGTTACCGAGCAGTACTTC	CASSKRTGVTEQYF
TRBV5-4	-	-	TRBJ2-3	TGTGCCAGCAGTCCCCCGCGGATGGGGAGCACAGATACGCAGTATTTT	CASSPPRMGSTDTQYF
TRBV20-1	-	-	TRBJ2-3	TGCAGTGCTAGGCCGGATACTAATTCGGAGATGCAGTATTTT	CSARPDTNSEMQYF
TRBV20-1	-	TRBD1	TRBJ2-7	TGCAGTGCAAAATATCAGGGGGCAACGTCCTACGAGCAGTACTTC	CSAKYQGATSYEQYF
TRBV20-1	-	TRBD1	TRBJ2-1	TGCAGTGCCCGGGACAGGGGGCAACAGTTCTTC	CSARDRGQQFF
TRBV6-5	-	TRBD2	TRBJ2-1	TGTGCCAGCCACCGGACTAGCGGGAGTGACAATGAGCAGTTCTTC	CASHRTSGSDNEQFF
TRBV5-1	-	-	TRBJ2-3	TGCGCCAGCAGCTTGGACGGGACGGATTTCACAGATACGCAGTATTTT	CASSLDGTDFTDTQYF
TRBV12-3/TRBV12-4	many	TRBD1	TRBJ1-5	TGTGCCAGCAGTTTGGGACAGCGGAATCAGCCCCAGCATTTT	CASSLGQRNQPQHF
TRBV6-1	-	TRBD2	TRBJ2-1	TGTGCCAGCAGTGAAGAGGGGACTAGAGATGAGCAGTTCTTC	CASSEEGTRDEQFF
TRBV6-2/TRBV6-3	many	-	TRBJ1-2	TGTGCCAGCAGGAAGACAGGACAAGCTAACTATGGCTACACCTTC	CASRKTGQANYGYTF
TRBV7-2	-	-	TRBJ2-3	TGTGCCAGCACCCTCGGGGGGCCCAGCGGTGATACGCAGTATTTT	CASTLGGPSGDTQYF
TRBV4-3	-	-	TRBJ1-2	TGCGCCAGCAGCCAACCTACGTCTGAGGCCGCTGACTATGGCTACACCTTC	CASSQPTSEAADYGYTF
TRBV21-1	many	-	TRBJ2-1	TGTGCCAGCAGCAACCCGGCAGGGGGATATACTGAGCAGTTCTTC	CASSNPAGGYTEQFF
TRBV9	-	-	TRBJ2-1	TGTGCCAGCAGCGTAGTGAGTGGAGTTAGTGAGCAGTTCTTC	CASSVVSGVSEQFF
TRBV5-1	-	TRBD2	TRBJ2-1	TGCGCCAGCAGCAAAAGGGCGGCGGGGGGGAGCTCCTACAATGAGCAGTTCTTC	CASSKRAAGGSSYNEQFF
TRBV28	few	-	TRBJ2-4	TGTGCCAGCAGTTTACTACAAAACTACATTCAGTACTTC	CASSLLQNYIQYF
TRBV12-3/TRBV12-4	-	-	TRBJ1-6	TGTGCCAGCAGTTTTAAAGGGGGAGAGGGTTCACCCCTCCACTTT	CASSFKGGEGSPLHF
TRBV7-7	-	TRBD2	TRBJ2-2	TGTGCCAGCAAGCCCCTAGCGGGGGTGTCGAACACCGGGGAGCTGTTTTTT	CASKPLAGVSNTGELFF
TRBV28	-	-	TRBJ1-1	TGTGCCAGCAGTAAACAGGTGAACACTGAAGCTTTCTTT	CASSKQVNTEAFF
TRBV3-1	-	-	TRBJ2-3	TGTGCCAGCAGCCAAGATGTTGCGGTAAGCACAGATACGCAGTATTTT	CASSQDVAVSTDTQYF
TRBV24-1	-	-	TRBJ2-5	TGTGCCACCGTGCCTTCCCAACCCAATTGGTACCAAGAGACCCAGTACTTC	CATVPSQPNWYQETQYF
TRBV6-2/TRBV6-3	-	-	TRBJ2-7	TGTGCCAGCAGAAACAGGGTGCAGCAGTACTTC	CASRNRVQQYF
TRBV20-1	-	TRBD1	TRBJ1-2	TGCAGTGCCCAGGACAGGGGGGATGGCGACACCTTC	CSAQDRGDGDTF
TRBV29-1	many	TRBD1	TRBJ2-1	TGCAGCGTGACCGGGACAGGGTCCTTTGAGCAGTTCTTC	CSVTGTGSFEQFF
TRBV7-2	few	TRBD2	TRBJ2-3	TGTGCCAGCAGCTTAGAGGGACTAGCGGGGGGTTCAGATACGCAGTATTTT	CASSLEGLAGGSDTQYF
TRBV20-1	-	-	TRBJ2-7	TGCAGTGCCAGAGGACTGGAAACCTACGAGCAGTACTTC	CSARGLETYEQYF
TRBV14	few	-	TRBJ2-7	TGTGCCAGCAGCCAAGCTTTAGAGCAGTACTTC	CASSQALEQYF
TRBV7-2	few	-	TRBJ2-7	TGTGCCAGCAGCTTGTTTAATGGCGGGGACTCCGACGAGCAGTACTTC	CASSLFNGGDSDEQYF
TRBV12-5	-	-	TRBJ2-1	TGTGCTAGTGGTGAGGGCAGGATGGGTGAGCAGTTCTTC	CASGEGRMGEQFF
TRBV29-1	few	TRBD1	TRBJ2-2	TGCAGCGCCACAGGGGGCACCGGGGAGCTGTTTTTT	CSATGGTGELFF
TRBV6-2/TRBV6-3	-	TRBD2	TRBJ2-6	TGTGCCAGCATAGGGGCGGGAGCCTCTGGGGCCAACGTCCTGACTTTC	CASIGAGASGANVLTF
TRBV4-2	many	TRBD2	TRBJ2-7	TGTGCCAGCAGCCAACTAGCGGGGGGGCCTTATGAGCAGTACTTC	CASSQLAGGPYEQYF
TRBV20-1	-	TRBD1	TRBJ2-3	TGCAGTACACAAAGACAGGGGAGCACAGATACGCAGTATTTT	CSTQRQGSTDTQYF
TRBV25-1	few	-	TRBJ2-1	TGTGCCAGCAGCCGGGACTCCCGAAACAATGAGCAGTTCTTC	CASSRDSRNNEQFF
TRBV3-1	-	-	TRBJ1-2	TGTGCCAGCAGCCGAAGCGGGGGGACTCAGACTTTCTATGGCTACACCTTC	CASSRSGGTQTFYGYTF
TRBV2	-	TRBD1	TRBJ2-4	TGTGCCAGCTTTGGGACAGTCGTCCTAGCCAAAAACATTCAGTACTTC	CASFGTVVLAKNIQYF
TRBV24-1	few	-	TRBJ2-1	TGTGCCACCAGTGGGTCCGGCGATGAGCAGTTCTTC	CATSGSGDEQFF
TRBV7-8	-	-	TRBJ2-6	TGTGCCAGCAGCCCCCGGGACATCGGATCTGGGGCCAACGTCCTGACTTTC	CASSPRDIGSGANVLTF
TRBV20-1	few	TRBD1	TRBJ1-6	TGCAGTGCTAGAGTTCACGGGACAGGTTATAGGGGAGATAATTCACCCCTCCACTTT	CSARVHGTGYRGDNSPLHF
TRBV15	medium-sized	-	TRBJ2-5	TGTGCCACCAGCAGTGGGGGTCAGGGACAAGAGACCCAGTACTTC	CATSSGGQGQETQYF
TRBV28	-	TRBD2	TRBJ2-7	TGTGCCAGCAGCGTTAGCGGGAGTACTCTCTACGAGCAGTACTTC	CASSVSGSTLYEQYF
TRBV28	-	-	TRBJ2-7	TGTGCCAGCAGTTATCAGGGGCCCTCCAACGGGCAGTACTTC	CASSYQGPSNGQYF
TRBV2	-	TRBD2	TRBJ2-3	TGTGCCAGCAGTGAAGGACTTGCGGGGGGCTCAGGTACGCAGTATTTT	CASSEGLAGGSGTQYF